These 7 T cell receptor beta chains were sequenced from one sample in a study of a mutant IDH1 vaccine in newly diagnosed glioma. The sample's time point: week 23, last vaccination. Alongside topical imiquimod, each dose of vaccine comprised 300 ug of mutant IDH1 20-mer peptide. These TCRs' antigens remain unknown. Produced via immunoSEQ multiplex PCR; TCRdb's table is partial and in-frame only. The table records about 54,000 clones, 85% to 90% of them present only once. The specimen comprised PBMCs, sampled from a glioma patient whose treatment included an IDH1 peptide vaccine. These receptors were taken from a man between 40 and 49 years old with glioma.

This clone has a single count. The rearrangement joins TRBV19 to TRBJ2-5, with D perhaps assigned TRBD1 or TRBD2 (6 bases each). The CDR3 runs 17 residues. Trimming removed 4 bases from V and 2 bases from J, with 20 bases in between. Germline V gives CDR1 LNHDA, CDR2 SQIVND (reference sequence). The CDR3 DNA sequence: TGTGCCAGTAGTACCCAACTTGGGGGGCGCCTTCAAGAGACCCAGTACTTC. Translating gives CASSTQLGGRLQETQYF.

This rearrangement joins TRBV18 to TRBJ2-3; D gene ambiguous. This CDR3 has 12 residues. CDR1 is KGHSH, CDR2 LQKENI, per germline. Deletions cut 2 bases from V and 9 bases from J, with 9 bases between. The CDR3 bases are TGTGCCAGCTCACCAGACGACGGAACGCAGTATTTT. Translated, it gives CASSPDDGTQYF.

CDR3 DNA: TGTGCCAGCAGCGTAAGGAGGGACTCCTACAATGAGCAGTTCTTC. Its translation: CASSVRRDSYNEQFF. The chain couples TRBV9 to TRBJ2-1, with D perhaps TRBD2 (6 bases). The CDR3 spans 15 residues. The germline V gene has CDR1 SGDLS and CDR2 YYNGEE. The ends were cut back, 1 base at V and 0 bases at J, with 8 bases in the middle. Based on the CDR3 plus reference TRBV9 and TRBJ2-1, the full variable domain is DSGVTQTPKHLITATGQRVTLRCSPRSGDLSVYWYQQSLDQGLQFLIQYYNGEERAKGNILERFSAQQFPDLHSELNLSSLELGDSALYFCASSVRRDSYNEQFFGPGTRLTVL.

The chain uses TRBV27 and TRBJ1-3; 9 bases are shared with TRBD1. Germline V gene sequence: CDR1 MNHEY, CDR2 SMNVEV (reference sequence). Trimming removed 6 bases from V and 4 bases from J; junction bases left unmatched: 4. The CDR3 contains 14 residues. CDR3 residues: CASRQGASGNTIYF. The CDR3 region has the DNA TGTGCCAGCAGACAGGGGGCTTCCGGAAACACCATATATTTT.

The chain links TRBV9 to TRBJ2-4, with TRBD1 as a possible D gene (5 bases). This CDR3 has 14 residues. The V gene's germline CDR1 is SGDLS and CDR2 YYNGEE. V was trimmed by 0 bases and J by 3 bases, leaving 7 bases between them. The CDR3 protein is CASSVAGNKNIQYF. DNA for the CDR3: TGTGCCAGCAGCGTAGCAGGGAACAAAAACATTCAGTACTTC. The variable domain in full, completed from reference TRBV9 and TRBJ2-4, reads DSGVTQTPKHLITATGQRVTLRCSPRSGDLSVYWYQQSLDQGLQFLIQYYNGEERAKGNILERFSAQQFPDLHSELNLSSLELGDSALYFCASSVAGNKNIQYFGAGTRLSVL.

The chain uses TRBV7-9 and TRBJ1-2, with TRBD1 identical over 10 bases. CDR3 size: 14 residues. V lost 6 bases to trimming and J lost 0 bases; unmatched junction nucleotides: 1. In germline, CDR1 is SEHNR, CDR2 FQNEAQ (reference sequence). The CDR3 sequence is CASRGQGANYGYTF. The CDR3 DNA follows: TGTGCCAGCAGAGGACAGGGGGCTAACTATGGCTACACCTTC.

The chain links TRBV5-4 to TRBJ1-4, with D tentatively TRBD1 (5 bases). V was cut by 0 bases and J by 3 bases, with 12 bases left in between. The germline gives CDR1 SGHNT, CDR2 YYREEE (reference sequence). The CDR3 sequence is 16 residues long. The CDR3, as DNA: TGTGCCAGCAGCTTGGGCCCCGGGGGAGCTAATGAAAAACTGTTTTTT. Residues: CASSLGPGGANEKLFF. The whole variable domain, remainder taken from reference TRBV5-4 and TRBJ1-4, is ETGVTQSPTHLIKTRGQQVTLRCSSQSGHNTVSWYQQALGQGPQFIFQYYREEENGRGNFPPRFSGLQFPNYSSELNVNALELDDSALYLCASSLGPGGANEKLFFGSGTQLSVL.